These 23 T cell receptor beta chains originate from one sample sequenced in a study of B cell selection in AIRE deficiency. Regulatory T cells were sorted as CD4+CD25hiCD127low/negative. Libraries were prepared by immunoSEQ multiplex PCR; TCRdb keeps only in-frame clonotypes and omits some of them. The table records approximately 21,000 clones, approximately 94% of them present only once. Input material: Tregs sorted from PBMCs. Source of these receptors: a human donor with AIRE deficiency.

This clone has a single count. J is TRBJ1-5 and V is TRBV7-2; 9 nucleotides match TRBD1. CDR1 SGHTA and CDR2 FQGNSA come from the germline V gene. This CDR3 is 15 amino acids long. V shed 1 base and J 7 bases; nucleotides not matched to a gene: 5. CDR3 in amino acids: CASSLGDREAQPQHF. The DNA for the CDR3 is TGTGCCAGCAGCTTAGGGGACAGGGAGGCCCAGCCCCAGCATTTT.

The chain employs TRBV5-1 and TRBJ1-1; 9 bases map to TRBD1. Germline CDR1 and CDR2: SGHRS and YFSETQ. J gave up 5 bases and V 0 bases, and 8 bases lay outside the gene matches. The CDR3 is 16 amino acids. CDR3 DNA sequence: TGCGCCAGCAGCTTGGCCCCCAGGACAGGGGTTACTGAAGCTTTCTTT. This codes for CASSLAPRTGVTEAFF.

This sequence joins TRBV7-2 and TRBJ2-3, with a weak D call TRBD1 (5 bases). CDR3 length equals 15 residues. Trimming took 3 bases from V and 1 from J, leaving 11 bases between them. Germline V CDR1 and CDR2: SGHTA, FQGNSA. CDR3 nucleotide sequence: TGTGCCAGCAGCTTTAGGGGCCACGGCACAGATACGCAGTATTTT. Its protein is CASSFRGHGTDTQYF.

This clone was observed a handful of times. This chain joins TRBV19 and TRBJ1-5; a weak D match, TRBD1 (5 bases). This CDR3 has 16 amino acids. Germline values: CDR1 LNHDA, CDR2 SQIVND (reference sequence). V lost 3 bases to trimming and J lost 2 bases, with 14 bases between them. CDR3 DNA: TGTGCCAGTAGTATTTCTTGGGGGTCTGGCAATCAGCCCCAGCATTTT. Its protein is CASSISWGSGNQPQHF.

CDR3 in DNA: TGTGCCAGCAGCCCCCTGGCAGGGCGGTTCTACGAGCAGTACTTC. Translated, it gives CASSPLAGRFYEQYF. The chain recombines TRBV28 with TRBJ2-7, with D tentatively TRBD1 (5 bases). The germline gives CDR1 MDHEN, CDR2 SYDVKM. This CDR3 spans 15 amino acids. Trimming left V 6 bases short and J 3 bases short, with 18 bases between. Variable domain in full (rest from reference TRBV28 and TRBJ2-7): DVKVTQSSRYLVKRTGEKVFLECVQDMDHENMFWYRQDPGLGLRLIYFSYDVKMKEKGDIPEGYSVSREKKERFSLILESASTNQTSMYLCASSPLAGRFYEQYFGPGTRLTVT.

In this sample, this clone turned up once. CDR3 sequence: CASTVPGGGIYGYTF. The CDR3 nucleotides are TGTGCCAGCACTGTCCCAGGGGGCGGGATCTATGGCTACACCTTC. The chain combines TRBV2 with TRBJ1-2; TRBD1 matches 8 bases. The trim removed 7 bases at V and 4 bases at J, leaving 11 bases unmatched. The CDR3 contains 15 residues. The germline V gene encodes CDR1 SNHLY and CDR2 FYNNEI.

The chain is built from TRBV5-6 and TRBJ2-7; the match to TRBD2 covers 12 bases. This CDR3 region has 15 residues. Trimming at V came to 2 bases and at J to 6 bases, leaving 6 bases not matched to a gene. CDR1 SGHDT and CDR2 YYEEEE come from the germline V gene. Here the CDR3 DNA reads TGTGCCAGCAGCTTTCTAGCGGGAGGGCCCCTCGAGCAGTACTTC. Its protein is CASSFLAGGPLEQYF.

CDR3 DNA sequence: TGTGCCAGCAGTGAATGGGGAGCCAAAAACATTCAGTACTTC. It specifies CASSEWGAKNIQYF. This chain links TRBV25-1 with TRBJ2-4; no clear D gene. The V and J ends lost 1 base and 0 bases respectively, with 4 bases between them. The CDR3 runs to 14 residues. The germline CDR1 and CDR2 sequences are MGHDK and SYGVNS.

The CDR3 nucleotides are TGTGCCAGCAGCTTAGGTGAGTGGCGCACTGAAGCTTTCTTT. Amino acid sequence: CASSLGEWRTEAFF. The J gene is TRBJ1-1, the V gene TRBV5-5; D is undetermined. V was trimmed by 2 bases and J by 4 bases, leaving 12 bases between them. The CDR3 has 14 residues. Germline CDR1 is SGHKS and CDR2 is YYEKEE (reference sequence).

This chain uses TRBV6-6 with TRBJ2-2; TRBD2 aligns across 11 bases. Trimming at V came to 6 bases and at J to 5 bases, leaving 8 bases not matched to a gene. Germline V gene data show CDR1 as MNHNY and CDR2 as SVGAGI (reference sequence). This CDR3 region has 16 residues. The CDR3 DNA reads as TGTGCCAGCAGCAATGGACTAGCGGGTGAGACCGGGGAGCTGTTTTTT. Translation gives CASSNGLAGETGELFF.

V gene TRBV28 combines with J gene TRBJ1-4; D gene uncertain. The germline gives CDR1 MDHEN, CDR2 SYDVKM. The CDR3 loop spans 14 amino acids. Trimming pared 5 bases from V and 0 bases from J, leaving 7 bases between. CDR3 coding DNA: TGTGCCAGCAGTCGACATCCAACTAATGAAAAACTGTTTTTT. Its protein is CASSRHPTNEKLFF. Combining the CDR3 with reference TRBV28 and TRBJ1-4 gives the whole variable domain DVKVTQSSRYLVKRTGEKVFLECVQDMDHENMFWYRQDPGLGLRLIYFSYDVKMKEKGDIPEGYSVSREKKERFSLILESASTNQTSMYLCASSRHPTNEKLFFGSGTQLSVL.

CDR3 region: CASSSPDSQETQYF. DNA for the CDR3: TGTGCCAGCAGCTCCCCGGACAGCCAAGAGACCCAGTACTTC. This chain joins TRBV5-6 and TRBJ2-5; TRBD1 is a possible D gene (6 bases). The CDR3 is 14 residues long. The germline gives CDR1 SGHDT, CDR2 YYEEEE. V lost 3 bases to trimming and J lost 1 base, with 10 bases between them.

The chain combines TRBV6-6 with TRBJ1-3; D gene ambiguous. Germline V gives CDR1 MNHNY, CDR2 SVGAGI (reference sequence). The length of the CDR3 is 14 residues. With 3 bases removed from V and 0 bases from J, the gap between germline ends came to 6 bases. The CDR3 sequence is CASSYSFSGNTIYF. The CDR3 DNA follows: TGTGCCAGCAGTTATAGCTTCTCTGGAAACACCATATATTTT.

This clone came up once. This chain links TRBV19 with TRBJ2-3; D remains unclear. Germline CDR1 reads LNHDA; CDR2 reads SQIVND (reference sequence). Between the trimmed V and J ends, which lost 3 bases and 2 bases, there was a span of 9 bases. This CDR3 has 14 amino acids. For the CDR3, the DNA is TGTGCCAGTAGTATCAGTCTACTCACAGATACGCAGTATTTT. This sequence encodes CASSISLLTDTQYF.

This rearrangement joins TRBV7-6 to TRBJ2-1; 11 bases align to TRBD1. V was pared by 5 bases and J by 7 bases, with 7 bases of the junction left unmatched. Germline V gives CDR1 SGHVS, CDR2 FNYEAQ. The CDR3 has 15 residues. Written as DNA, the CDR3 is TGTGCCAGCAGCCTCATTGGACAGGGGGCTAATGAGCAGTTCTTC. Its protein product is CASSLIGQGANEQFF.

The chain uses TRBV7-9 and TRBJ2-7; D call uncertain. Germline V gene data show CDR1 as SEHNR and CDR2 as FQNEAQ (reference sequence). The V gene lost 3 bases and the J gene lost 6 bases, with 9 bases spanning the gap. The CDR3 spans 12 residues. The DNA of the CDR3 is TGTGCCAGCAGCTTTAGGGAATCCGAGCAGTACTTC. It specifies CASSFRESEQYF. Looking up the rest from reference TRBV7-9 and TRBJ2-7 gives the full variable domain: DTGVSQNPRHKITKRGQNVTFRCDPISEHNRLYWYRQTLGQGPEFLTYFQNEAQLEKSRLLSDRFSAERPKGSFSTLEIQRTEQGDSAMYLCASSFRESEQYFGPGTRLTVT.

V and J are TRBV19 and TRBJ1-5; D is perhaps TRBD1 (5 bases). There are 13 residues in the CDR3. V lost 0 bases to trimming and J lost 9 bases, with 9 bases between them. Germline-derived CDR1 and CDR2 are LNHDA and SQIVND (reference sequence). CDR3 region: CASSIEGGGPQHF. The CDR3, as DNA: TGTGCCAGTAGTATAGAGGGCGGGGGGCCCCAGCATTTT.

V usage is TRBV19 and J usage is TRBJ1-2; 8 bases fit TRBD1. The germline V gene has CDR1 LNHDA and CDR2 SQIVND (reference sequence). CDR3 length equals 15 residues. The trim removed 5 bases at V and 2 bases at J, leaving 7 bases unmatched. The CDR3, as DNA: TGTGCCAGTAGTCCCTCAGGGGGCTGGAACTATGGCTACACCTTC. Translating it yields CASSPSGGWNYGYTF.

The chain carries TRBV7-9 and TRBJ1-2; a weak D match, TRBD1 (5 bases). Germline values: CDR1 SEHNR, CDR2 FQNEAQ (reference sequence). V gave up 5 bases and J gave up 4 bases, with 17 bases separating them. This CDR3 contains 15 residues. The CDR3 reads CASSHRDGGLYGYTF. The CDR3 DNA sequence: TGTGCCAGCAGCCATAGGGACGGAGGACTCTATGGCTACACCTTC.

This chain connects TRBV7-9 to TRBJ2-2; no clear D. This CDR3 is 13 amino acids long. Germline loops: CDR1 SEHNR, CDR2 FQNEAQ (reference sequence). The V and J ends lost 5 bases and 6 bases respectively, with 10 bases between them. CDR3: CASSQTSPGELFF. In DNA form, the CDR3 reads TGTGCCAGCAGCCAGACATCCCCCGGGGAGCTGTTTTTT.

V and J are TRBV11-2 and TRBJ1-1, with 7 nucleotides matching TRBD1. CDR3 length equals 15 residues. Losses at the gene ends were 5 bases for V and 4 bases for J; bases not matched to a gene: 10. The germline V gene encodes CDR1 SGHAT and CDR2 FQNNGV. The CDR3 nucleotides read TGTGCCAGCAGCGAGGAGACAGGGTTAAGCACTGAAGCTTTCTTT. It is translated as CASSEETGLSTEAFF.

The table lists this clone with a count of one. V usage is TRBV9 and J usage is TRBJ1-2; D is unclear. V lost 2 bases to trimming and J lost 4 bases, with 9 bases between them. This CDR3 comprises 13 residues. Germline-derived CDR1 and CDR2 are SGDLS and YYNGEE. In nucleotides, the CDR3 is TGTGCCAGCAGCGTCGGCAGTACCTATGGCTACACCTTC. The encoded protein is CASSVGSTYGYTF.

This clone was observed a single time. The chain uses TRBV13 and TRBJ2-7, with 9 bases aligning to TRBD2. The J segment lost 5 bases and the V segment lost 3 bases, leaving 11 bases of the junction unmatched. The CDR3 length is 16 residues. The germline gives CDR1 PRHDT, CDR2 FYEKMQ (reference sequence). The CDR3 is CASSFKIAGAGNEQYF. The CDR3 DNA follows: TGTGCCAGCAGCTTTAAAATAGCGGGAGCTGGAAACGAGCAGTACTTC.